A selection of T cell receptor beta chains follows, all from one sample in a study of T-cell reconstitution after alpha-beta-depleted transplantation in children. TCRdb fed the PCR reads into MiXCR, producing one record per CDR3 protein. The table records fewer than 700,000 distinct CDR3 sequences, over 10% of them present only once. The sample consisted of PBMCs, mostly from graft donor cells, taken 360 days after TCRalphabeta/CD19-depleted stem cell transplant. The source is a male patient aged 10 to 17 who had a stem cell transplant for acute myeloid leukemia, so the T cells may come from the graft donor. The CDR3 runs from the conserved cysteine through the conserved F or W. The D gene is left open where the match is weak. The size field is filled for only some rows; it gives once, few, many or a size class.

size: few; length: 11; J: TRBJ2-7; D: .; V: TRBV12-3/TRBV12-4; DNA: TGTGCCAGCGGGGGTCCCTACGAGCAGTACTTC; CDR3: CASGGPYEQYF
size: few; length: 15; J: TRBJ2-1; D: TRBD1; V: TRBV29-1; DNA: TGCAGCACGTCCTCCGGGACAGGGGGCTACAATGAGCAGTTCTTC; CDR3: CSTSSGTGGYNEQFF
size: many; length: 23; J: TRBJ2-1; D: .; V: TRBV6-2/TRBV6-3; DNA: TGTGCCAGCAGTTCGTCTGGGCGCATAATTGGGTCCTACAACCGACTTTCCTACAATGAGCAGTTCTTC; CDR3: CASSSSGRIIGSYNRLSYNEQFF
size: many; length: 16; J: TRBJ2-7; D: TRBD2; V: TRBV24-1; DNA: TGTGCCACCAGTGACCCAACTAGCGGGGGCTCCTACGAGCAGTACTTC; CDR3: CATSDPTSGGSYEQYF
size: .; length: 15; J: TRBJ1-2; D: .; V: TRBV5-1; DNA: TGCGCCAGCAGCTTAGAGACCGGGACGCTAATCGGCTACACCTTC; CDR3: CASSLETGTLIGYTF
size: few; length: 15; J: TRBJ2-1; D: TRBD2; V: TRBV28; DNA: TGTGCCAGCAGTGTTAGCGGGAGAAAAGTCAATGAGCAGTTCTTC; CDR3: CASSVSGRKVNEQFF
size: few; length: 14; J: TRBJ2-3; D: TRBD2; V: TRBV10-2; DNA: TGCGCCAGCAGTGAGTCTAGCGGGGGAGATACGCAGTATTTT; CDR3: CASSESSGGDTQYF
size: .; length: 14; J: TRBJ2-2; D: .; V: TRBV9; DNA: TGTGCCAGCAGCTTGACAGCGGCGACCGGGGAGCTGTTTTTT; CDR3: CASSLTAATGELFF
size: .; length: 18; J: TRBJ2-1; D: TRBD2; V: TRBV3-1; DNA: TGTGCCAGCAGCCAAGAATTGGGGAAACTAGCGGGGCACAATGAGCAGTTCTTC; CDR3: CASSQELGKLAGHNEQFF
size: few; length: 19; J: TRBJ2-6; D: .; V: TRBV20-1; DNA: TGCAGTGCTAGAGTCACAGGTATCAGGGGTATCTCTGGGGCCAACGTCCTGACTTTC; CDR3: CSARVTGIRGISGANVLTF
size: few; length: 11; J: TRBJ2-3; D: .; V: TRBV29-1; DNA: TGCAGCGCAGGGGAAGGAGATACGCAGTATTTT; CDR3: CSAGEGDTQYF
size: .; length: 11; J: TRBJ1-2; D: TRBD1; V: TRBV29-1; DNA: TGCAGCGTCGGACAGGGTGGAGGCTACACCTTC; CDR3: CSVGQGGGYTF
size: many; length: 16; J: TRBJ2-1; D: TRBD2; V: TRBV20-1; DNA: TGCAGTGCTAATGCGGGACTAGCGGGGGGTTCCAATGAGCAGTTCTTC; CDR3: CSANAGLAGGSNEQFF
size: few; length: 14; J: TRBJ2-2; D: .; V: TRBV12-3/TRBV12-4; DNA: TGTGCCAGCAGTTGGATGATAGGCACCGGGGAGCTGTTTTTT; CDR3: CASSWMIGTGELFF
size: many; length: 16; J: TRBJ2-7; D: .; V: TRBV28; DNA: TGTGCCAGCAGTTTTTCGGGGGAGGCCCCTTCTGGGAAGCAGTACTTC; CDR3: CASSFSGEAPSGKQYF
size: few; length: 12; J: TRBJ2-1; D: TRBD2; V: TRBV6-2/TRBV6-3; DNA: TGTGCCAGCAGTCCACTAGCGGGGAGTCAGTTCTTC; CDR3: CASSPLAGSQFF
size: few; length: 16; J: TRBJ2-2; D: TRBD2; V: TRBV27; DNA: TGTGCCAGCAGTCCGTGGACTAGCGGGAACGCCGGGGAGCTGTTTTTT; CDR3: CASSPWTSGNAGELFF
size: many; length: 18; J: TRBJ2-4; D: TRBD2; V: TRBV5-5; DNA: TGTGCCAGCAGCCCTAGGGTAGTCCCAGCGGGAGGGATAAACATTCAGTACTTC; CDR3: CASSPRVVPAGGINIQYF
size: .; length: 16; J: TRBJ2-7; D: TRBD1; V: TRBV28; DNA: TGTGCCAGCAGTAAGGCCCCCGGGACAGGTTCCTACGAGCAGTACTTC; CDR3: CASSKAPGTGSYEQYF
size: many; length: 15; J: TRBJ2-7; D: TRBD1; V: TRBV20-1; DNA: TGCAGTGCGAAAGTTGGGACAGGGTCATCTCACGAGCAGTACTTC; CDR3: CSAKVGTGSSHEQYF
size: .; length: 16; J: TRBJ2-1; D: .; V: TRBV5-1; DNA: TGCGCCAGCAGCTTGGCCGCTGTGACGTGGGACAATGAGCAGTTCTTC; CDR3: CASSLAAVTWDNEQFF
size: many; length: 17; J: TRBJ2-3; D: TRBD2; V: TRBV20-1; DNA: TGCAGTGCCGGCCGGGACACCCGTGGCCTAGCGGGAGATACGCAGTATTTT; CDR3: CSAGRDTRGLAGDTQYF
size: many; length: 12; J: TRBJ2-4; D: TRBD1; V: TRBV3-1; DNA: TGTGCCAGCAGCCAAGGAGGGGGCCCACAGTACTTC; CDR3: CASSQGGGPQYF
size: few; length: 17; J: TRBJ2-5; D: .; V: TRBV21-1; DNA: TGTGCCAGCAGCAAAGGTCTGGGCGGGCCCCTAAAAGAGACCCAGTACTTC; CDR3: CASSKGLGGPLKETQYF
size: few; length: 14; J: TRBJ2-7; D: .; V: TRBV5-1; DNA: TGCGCCAGCAGCCCCGGGACGTGGGCCTACGAGCAGTACTTC; CDR3: CASSPGTWAYEQYF
size: .; length: 11; J: TRBJ2-1; D: TRBD1; V: TRBV20-1; DNA: TGCAGTGCTCACAGGGGATATGAGCAGTTCTTC; CDR3: CSAHRGYEQFF
size: .; length: 12; J: TRBJ2-7; D: .; V: TRBV20-1; DNA: TGCAGTGCTAGCGGGATCGTTTACGAGCAGTACTTC; CDR3: CSASGIVYEQYF